The 25 T cell receptor beta chains below were found in one sample sequenced in a study of regulatory T cells in long-lasting Graves disease. According to the study, TCR beta libraries were built with iRepertoire HTBI primers and CDR3-region Arm-PCR. Each CDR3 protein is one row after TCRdb ran MiXCR on the multiplex PCR reads. The table has about 470,000 distinct CDR3 sequences, 20% seen once. Specified time point: persistent/refractory GD, antithyroid drugs over 5 years with positive TRAb. The TCR library was prepared using RNA isolated from PBMCs. Specimen: peripheral blood mononuclear cells (PBMCs), collected when the disease was refractory, from a patient treated with antithyroid drugs. These receptors were obtained from a female donor with Graves disease.

The rearrangement uses TRBV2 and TRBJ2-7; 12 bases line up with TRBD2. This CDR3 contains 14 residues. Germline V lookup: CDR1 SNHLY, CDR2 FYNNEI. V shed 7 bases, J shed 4 bases, and the junction held 5 bases outside the gene matches. DNA for the CDR3: TGTGCCAGCACCTCGACTAGCGGGAGTTACGAGCAGTACTTC. Translation: CASTSTSGSYEQYF.

This clonotype has ten or more counts. The J gene is TRBJ1-2, the V gene TRBV28, with D tentatively TRBD1 (5 bases). CDR1 and CDR2 (germline): MDHEN, SYDVKM. V was trimmed by 5 bases and J by 4 bases, leaving 20 bases between them. The CDR3 consists of 16 residues. Here the CDR3 DNA reads TGTGCCAGCAGTCCGGCTGGGGGTTTGGCCTCCTATGGCTACACCTTC. Residues: CASSPAGGLASYGYTF.

Comment on this clonotype: A much more abundant neighbour one base away suggests this may be a read error. J is TRBJ1-1 and V is TRBV6-9; no definite D call. The CDR3 contains 13 residues. Germline V gives CDR1 MNHGY, CDR2 SVAAGI. The CDR3 region has the DNA TGTGCCGGCAGTTACAATCGGGACACTGAAGCTTTCTTT. The encoded protein is CAGSYNRDTEAFF.

The rearrangement links TRBV5-4 to TRBJ2-1, with 9 bases aligning to TRBD2. This CDR3 is 16 amino acids long. Trimming took 3 bases from V and 1 from J; bases not matched to a gene: 5. Per germline, CDR1 SGHNT and CDR2 YYREEE (reference sequence). The CDR3 spells CASSSGLAFSYNEQFF. In DNA form, the CDR3 reads TGTGCCAGCAGCTCTGGACTAGCGTTTTCCTACAATGAGCAGTTCTTC.

The rearrangement joins TRBV6-9 to TRBJ2-3, with D tentatively TRBD2 (6 bases). The CDR3 is 18 amino acids. V dropped 3 bases and J dropped 2 bases, with 21 bases sitting between them. Germline V gene sequence: CDR1 MNHGY, CDR2 SVAAGI. The CDR3 loop is CASSYTWAGGGSTDTQYF. The CDR3 nucleotides are TGTGCCAGCAGTTACACTTGGGCTGGGGGAGGATCCACAGATACGCAGTATTTT.

Concerning this clonotype itself: Being one base from a much bigger clone, this may be a read error. The chain joins TRBV27 to TRBJ2-7, with D hard to call. The germline gives CDR1 MNHEY, CDR2 SMNVEV (reference sequence). This CDR3 has 14 amino acids. Trimming removed 8 bases at V and 4 bases at J, with 18 bases between. CDR3 residues: CASSPGHPLYEQYF. CDR3 DNA: TGTGCCAGCTCCCCCGGGCACCCCTTGTACGAGCAGTACTTC.

This clonotype was counted a few times. The chain has TRBV5-1 and TRBJ2-1, with 13 bases fitting TRBD2. Germline-derived CDR1 and CDR2 are SGHRS and YFSETQ. This CDR3 comprises 18 residues. The trim removed 4 bases at V and 5 bases at J, leaving 12 bases unmatched. CDR3 region: CASSLGLAGSFGHNEQFF. CDR3 nucleotide sequence: TGCGCCAGCAGCCTGGGACTAGCGGGATCCTTTGGGCACAATGAGCAGTTCTTC.

Note on this clonotype: Sequence at one end of the junction differs from germline and may be a read error. The chain couples TRBV6-5 to TRBJ2-7; D uncertain. The germline CDR1 and CDR2 sequences are MNHEY and SVGAGI. This CDR3 has 12 residues. The CDR3 loop reads CASSSPTYEKYF. The CDR3 DNA is TGTGCCAGCAGTTCTCCAACTTACGAGAAGTACTTC.

This clonotype was counted once. The genes are TRBV12-3 or TRBV12-4 and TRBJ2-6; no reliable D call. Trimming left V 4 bases short and J 1 base short, with 14 bases between. This CDR3 is built from 17 residues. The CDR3 is CASSYSAKGSGANVLTF. The CDR3 region has the DNA TGTGCCAGCAGTTACTCAGCCAAGGGTTCTGGGGCCAACGTCCTGACTTTC.

This clonotype was seen repeatedly, ten times or more. V gene TRBV28 combines with J gene TRBJ1-2, with D maybe TRBD1 (5 bases). The CDR3 is 15 residues long. Germline V gene data show CDR1 as MDHEN and CDR2 as SYDVKM. V lost 6 bases, J lost 0 bases, and 14 bases lay in between. The DNA of the CDR3 is TGTGCCAGCAGACAACTCCGGGGCACTAACTATGGCTACACCTTC. Amino acid sequence: CASRQLRGTNYGYTF.

This rearrangement joins TRBV7-2 to TRBJ2-5; TRBD1 or TRBD2 may be the D gene (6 bases each). The germline gives CDR1 SGHTA, CDR2 FQGNSA. This CDR3 is 14 amino acids long. Trimming shortened V by 5 bases and J by 5 bases, and 15 bases separated the two germline ends. CDR3 amino acids: CASSEGGGWETQYF. Written as DNA, the CDR3 is TGTGCCAGCAGCGAAGGAGGGGGGTGGGAGACCCAGTACTTC.

In this sample, this clonotype turned up many times. This chain uses TRBV2 with TRBJ1-5; 7 nucleotides align to TRBD1. Per germline, CDR1 SNHLY and CDR2 FYNNEI. Unmatched junction bases numbered 6, after V lost 7 bases and J lost 3 bases. This CDR3 has 14 amino acids. CDR3 sequence (DNA): TGTGCCAGCACCCAGGGGGACGACAATCAGCCCCAGCATTTT. Residues: CASTQGDDNQPQHF.

The V and J genes are TRBV4-1 and TRBJ1-5; possibly TRBD1 for D (5 bases). CDR3 length: 16 amino acids. The germline V and J ends were trimmed by 4 bases and 4 bases, with 17 bases remaining between them. Germline V gives CDR1 MGHRA, CDR2 YSYEKL. The chain's CDR3 is CASSPRTQGVNQPQHF. The CDR3 nucleotides read TGCGCCAGCAGCCCGCGGACGCAGGGTGTAAATCAGCCCCAGCATTTT.

Many counts were recorded for this clonotype. The rearrangement joins TRBV2 to TRBJ1-1, with TRBD1 as a possible D gene (5 bases). V lost 2 bases and J lost 2, with 15 bases in between. CDR3 length: 16 amino acids. The V gene's germline CDR1 is SNHLY and CDR2 FYNNEI. The CDR3 reads CASSELGRAENTEAFF. In nucleotides, the CDR3 is TGTGCCAGCAGTGAACTAGGCAGGGCGGAAAACACTGAAGCTTTCTTT.

The gene calls are TRBV27 and TRBJ2-7; D is uncertain. The germline V gene has CDR1 MNHEY and CDR2 SMNVEV (reference sequence). V lost 0 bases and J lost 4, with 7 bases in between. CDR3 length: 13 residues. CDR3 bases: TGTGCCAGCAGTTTATCGGAAACATACGAGCAGTACTTC. This gives the protein CASSLSETYEQYF.

V and J are TRBV20-1 and TRBJ2-5; no clear D gene. Germline values: CDR1 DFQATT, CDR2 SNEGSKA (reference sequence). The CDR3 is made up of 13 amino acids. With 4 bases removed from V and 5 bases from J, the gap between germline ends came to 14 bases. The CDR3 DNA reads as TGCAGTGCTAACCGCGGCGGTGGGGAGACCCAGTACTTC. Protein sequence: CSANRGGGETQYF.

This clonotype was observed a few times. V is TRBV5-6 and J is TRBJ2-7; D not certain. V lost 0 bases to trimming and J lost 2 bases, with 15 bases between them. This CDR3 contains 16 residues. CDR1 is SGHDT and CDR2 is YYEEEE in the germline V gene. The CDR3 DNA follows: TGTGCCAGCAGCTTGGGGGCGTCTGTCTTTCCCTACGAGCAGTACTTC. Translating gives CASSLGASVFPYEQYF.

Remarks on this clonotype: At one end, the junction sequence differs from germline, possibly due to a read error. The V call is TRBV11-2, the J call TRBJ2-1; 11 nucleotides match TRBD2. Germline V gives CDR1 SGHAT, CDR2 FQNNGV. This CDR3 contains 15 residues. DNA of the CDR3: TGTGCCAGCAGTTTAGCGGGAGGGCCCGGATATGAGCAGTTCTTC. Translating it yields CASSLAGGPGYEQFF.

The chain combines TRBV27 with TRBJ2-7, with 13 bases fitting TRBD2. The V gene's germline CDR1 is MNHEY and CDR2 SMNVEV (reference sequence). The CDR3 has 16 residues. V shed 4 bases, J shed 5 bases, and the junction held 8 bases outside the gene matches. The CDR3: CASSSQGTSGMNEQYF. The CDR3 DNA is TGTGCCAGCAGTTCCCAAGGGACTAGCGGGATGAACGAGCAGTACTTC.

The table lists this clonotype with many counts. This chain uses TRBV11-2 with TRBJ2-7; D might be TRBD2 (6 bases). Germline loops: CDR1 SGHAT, CDR2 FQNNGV. CDR3 length equals 15 residues. V dropped 6 bases and J dropped 2 bases, with 17 bases sitting between them. This chain's CDR3 is CASSRILGGTYEQYF. As DNA, the CDR3 is TGTGCCAGCAGTCGTATCTTGGGGGGTACCTACGAGCAGTACTTC.

This clonotype appeared many times. The chain employs TRBV12-5 and TRBJ2-5; possibly TRBD1 or TRBD2 for D (5 bases each). The CDR3 is 17 amino acids. Germline values: CDR1 LGHNT, CDR2 FRNRAP. Trimming removed 1 base at V and 0 bases at J, with 15 bases between. CDR3 sequence reads: CASGLGLGRGDQETQYF. The CDR3 nucleotides read TGTGCTAGTGGTTTGGGCCTCGGTAGGGGAGACCAAGAGACCCAGTACTTC.

As concerns this clonotype: This CDR3 fails to terminate in the conserved phenylalanine or tryptophan, so it likely reflects a read error. This sequence joins TRBV3-1 and TRBJ2-7; D ambiguous. The V end was cut by 3 bases, the J end by 4 bases, with 7 bases between. The CDR3 is 12 amino acids. Germline CDR1 LGHDT, CDR2 YNNKEL (reference sequence). This CDR3 reads CASSQTTYEQYL. As DNA, the CDR3 is TGTGCCAGCAGCCAGACCACATACGAGCAGTACCTC.

This clonotype occurred a few times. This may be a read error: a much more frequent sequence differs by one nucleotide. J is TRBJ1-2 and V is TRBV6-1; D remains unclear. Germline V gives CDR1 MNHNS, CDR2 SASEGT. Trimming removed 5 bases from V and 2 bases from J, with 6 bases in between. This CDR3 spans 12 amino acids. DNA of the CDR3: TGTGCCAGCAGTCAGGAGAACTATGGCTACACCTTC. This codes for CASSQENYGYTF.

This clonotype appeared many times. This chain connects TRBV5-1 to TRBJ1-1; no firm D call. The germline V gene has CDR1 SGHRS and CDR2 YFSETQ. V lost 0 bases and J 1 base, leaving 10 bases between the germline ends. The CDR3 is 15 amino acids. CDR3 protein: CASSLGLGTNTEAFF. CDR3 nucleotide sequence: TGCGCCAGCAGCTTGGGTCTGGGTACGAACACTGAAGCTTTCTTT.

This clonotype was seen a handful of times. V is TRBV7-9 and J is TRBJ2-5, with 9 nucleotides matching TRBD2. After removal of 1 base from V and 5 bases from J, the junction contained 11 bases not matched to a gene. Germline lookup yields CDR1 SEHNR and CDR2 FQNEAQ (reference sequence). The CDR3 extends over 17 amino acids. The CDR3 region has the DNA TGTGCCAGCAGCTTAGTAGGTTTGATAGCGGGAGTTGAGACCCAGTACTTC. It codes for CASSLVGLIAGVETQYF.